This T cell receptor beta chain comes out of a study of blood T cell repertoires in COVID-19. Study information: Material from acute and convalescent COVID-19 was sourced from the United States, Italy and Spain.

In terms of age and location, participants ranged from roughly 18 to 100 years and lived in approximately 24 US areas. Participant reports of clinical history set cohort assignment. V lost 7 bases, J lost 4 bases, and 20 bases lay in between. The CDR3 has 17 amino acids. Germline V CDR1 and CDR2: LNHDA, SQIVND (reference sequence). In the authors' methods: Using reference gene primer amplification, nucleated cell counts were estimated. Repertoires were generated with immunoSEQ multiplex PCR, while TCRdb's copy carries only in-frame clones and drops some. V, J and clone size are those of that table, while D and trimming were read from the DNA. Among approximately 290,000 clones listed, approximately 83% were seen once.

The sample consisted of PBMCs or T cells enriched from blood (not recorded which). The V call is TRBV19, the J call TRBJ2-6; D is possibly TRBD1 (5 bases). The receptor was derived from a woman aged 25 to 45 who had recovered from COVID-19. CDR3 in amino acids: CASKVQGPSSGANVLTF. As DNA, the CDR3 is TGTGCCAGTAAGGTCCAGGGCCCCTCTTCGGGGGCCAACGTCCTGACTTTC.